These 30 T cell receptor beta chains were sequenced from one sample in a study of T cell responses to AZD1222 COVID-19 vaccine. Only in-frame clones appear in the TCRdb table, and some are missing; sequencing was by immunoSEQ multiplex PCR. The sample yields roughly 110,000 clones, about 85% seen once. The sample was peripheral blood, taken on day 0 of AZD1222 vaccination. These receptors originate from an adult in good health.

The gene calls are TRBV6-5 and TRBJ2-7; D is ambiguous. Germline loops: CDR1 MNHEY, CDR2 SVGAGI. CDR3 length equals 12 residues. V lost 6 bases and J lost 6, with 12 bases in between. CDR3 DNA sequence: TGTGCCAGCAGGGACGTTCGCATCGAGCAGTACTTC. Encoded protein: CASRDVRIEQYF.

The chain recombines TRBV11-3 with TRBJ2-7; D perhaps matches TRBD2 (6 bases). The V end was cut by 5 bases, the J end by 1 base, with 18 bases between. Germline assignment: CDR1 SGHNT and CDR2 YENEEA. This CDR3 region has 16 residues. The CDR3 region is CASSRPTGVSSYEQYF. Written as DNA, the CDR3 is TGTGCCAGCAGCCGTCCGACGGGAGTATCATCCTACGAGCAGTACTTC.

This rearrangement joins TRBV4-1 to TRBJ2-1, with D tentatively TRBD1 (6 bases). CDR3 size: 13 residues. Germline V gene data show CDR1 as MGHRA and CDR2 as YSYEKL. V gave up 4 bases and J gave up 6 bases, with 10 bases separating them. Here the CDR3 reads CASSPRQANEQFF. CDR3 in DNA: TGCGCCAGCAGCCCACGACAGGCCAATGAGCAGTTCTTC.

The chain carries TRBV4-1 and TRBJ1-2, with 9 bases matching TRBD1. The junction had 13 bases not matched to a gene; V was cut back by 0 bases and J by 8 bases. This CDR3 contains 17 residues. Germline V gives CDR1 MGHRA, CDR2 YSYEKL. This CDR3 reads CASSQEGAGTGGLGYTF. CDR3 nucleotides: TGCGCCAGCAGCCAAGAAGGGGCTGGAACAGGGGGCCTAGGCTACACCTTC.

The chain links TRBV11-2 to TRBJ2-3; no clear D gene. Between the trimmed V and J ends, which lost 2 bases and 3 bases, there was a span of 18 bases. The germline V gene encodes CDR1 SGHAT and CDR2 FQNNGV. The CDR3 contains 17 residues. The CDR3 is CASSLRKRAIGTDTQYF. The CDR3 DNA is TGTGCCAGCAGCTTAAGAAAAAGGGCCATCGGGACAGATACGCAGTATTTT.

V gene TRBV25-1 combines with J gene TRBJ2-1, with 10 bases that match TRBD1. The CDR3 totals 17 residues. V shed 3 bases, J shed 8 bases, and the junction held 13 bases outside the gene matches. Germline V CDR1 and CDR2: MGHDK, SYGVNS. CDR3 in amino acids: CASSDTNTGQGVHEQFF. The CDR3, as DNA: TGTGCCAGCAGTGACACAAACACCGGACAGGGGGTACATGAGCAGTTCTTC.

The chain combines TRBV5-1 with TRBJ2-7, with TRBD2 matching over 7 bases. The length of the CDR3 is 14 residues. Germline lookup yields CDR1 SGHRS and CDR2 YFSETQ. V trimming: 1 base; J trimming: 3 bases; junction bases outside the gene matches: 4. CDR3 protein: CASSLRSGIYEQYF. CDR3 sequence (DNA): TGCGCCAGCAGCTTGCGCAGCGGGATCTACGAGCAGTACTTC.

The chain combines TRBV7-2 with TRBJ1-2, with D unresolved. The CDR3 covers 12 residues. Germline V gene sequence: CDR1 SGHTA, CDR2 FQGNSA. The V and J ends lost 1 base and 2 bases respectively, with 2 bases between them. The CDR3 DNA follows: TGTGCCAGCAGCTTAGTAAACTATGGCTACACCTTC. Encoded protein: CASSLVNYGYTF.

This chain connects TRBV6-4 to TRBJ2-1; TRBD1 or TRBD2 may be the D gene (7 bases each). This CDR3 comprises 14 residues. Germline CDR1 MRHNA, CDR2 SNTAGT. V shed 5 bases and J shed 5 bases, with 13 bases lying between them. This CDR3 is CASSRQGGNNEQFF. In DNA, the CDR3 is TGTGCCAGCAGTAGGCAGGGGGGGAACAATGAGCAGTTCTTC.

In this sample, this clone turned up a few times. The chain has TRBV9 and TRBJ2-3, with D uncertain. The CDR3 totals 14 residues. V lost 0 bases, J lost 10 bases, and 15 bases lay in between. The germline V gene encodes CDR1 SGDLS and CDR2 YYNGEE. The CDR3 coding sequence is TGTGCCAGCAGCGTAGAGCCCCTTTTCAGAGCGCAGTATTTT. Protein product: CASSVEPLFRAQYF.

In its sample, this clone was seen once. V and J are TRBV10-2 and TRBJ2-2; D might be TRBD1 or TRBD2, each matching 6 bases. V dropped 2 bases and J dropped 3 bases, with 10 bases sitting between them. Germline V gene sequence: CDR1 WSHSY, CDR2 SAAADI. The CDR3 has 15 amino acids. In DNA, the CDR3 is TGCGCCAGCAGTGAGCCAGGGGAGGACACCGGGGAGCTGTTTTTT. It is translated as CASSEPGEDTGELFF.

This clone was recorded only once. The identical CDR3 is also encoded by other nucleotide sequences in the sample. This rearrangement joins TRBV28 to TRBJ2-7, with D possibly matching TRBD2 (5 bases). CDR3 length: 16 residues. The V end was cut by 3 bases, the J end by 4 bases, with 19 bases between. Germline CDR1 and CDR2: MDHEN and SYDVKM. The CDR3 here is CASSFRRTGSSYEQYF. CDR3 coding DNA: TGTGCCAGCAGTTTCCGCAGGACGGGATCGTCTTACGAGCAGTACTTC.

The rearrangement joins TRBV7-2 to TRBJ1-3, with D tentatively TRBD1 (6 bases). The V end lost 3 bases, the J end lost 2 bases, and 20 bases lay between the germline ends. Per the germline V gene, CDR1 is SGHTA and CDR2 is FQGNSA. CDR3 length: 18 residues. The CDR3 spells CASSFRPRLGGTGNTIYF. The CDR3 DNA sequence: TGTGCCAGCAGCTTCCGCCCCCGCCTGGGGGGCACTGGAAACACCATATATTTT.

The gene calls are TRBV30 and TRBJ1-2, with TRBD1 matching 7 bases. This CDR3 contains 14 residues. Germline V gives CDR1 GTSNPN, CDR2 SVGIG (reference sequence). The V and J ends lost 3 bases and 8 bases, in that order; junction bases with no gene match: 12. DNA of the CDR3: TGTGCCTGGAGAAAAACAGGGGCTAGAGAAGGCTACACCTTC. Translated: CAWRKTGAREGYTF.

The chain employs TRBV6-4 and TRBJ2-3; D call uncertain. The CDR3 runs to 15 residues. V was trimmed by 4 bases and J by 1 base, leaving 12 bases between them. CDR1 and CDR2 from the germline V gene are MRHNA and SNTAGT. The CDR3 DNA reads TGTGCCAGCAGTGGTACTTACGAGGGCACAGATACGCAGTATTTT. It yields the protein CASSGTYEGTDTQYF.

The rearrangement uses TRBV5-1 and TRBJ1-3, with 8 bases lining up with TRBD1. V dropped 2 bases and J dropped 1; count of bases not matched to a gene: 8. CDR3 length: 17 amino acids. Germline loops: CDR1 SGHRS, CDR2 YFSETQ. DNA of the CDR3: TGCGCCAGCAGCTTAAAACAGGGGGTATGGTCTGGAAACACCATATATTTT. Its translation: CASSLKQGVWSGNTIYF.

The chain combines TRBV5-8 with TRBJ1-5; no clear D gene. This CDR3 has 15 residues. Germline V gene data show CDR1 as SGHTS and CDR2 as YDEGEE. Trimming removed 1 base from V and 0 bases from J, with 8 bases in between. CDR3 sequence: CASSLMGYSNQPQHF. Written as DNA, the CDR3 is TGTGCCAGCAGCTTGATGGGGTATAGCAATCAGCCCCAGCATTTT. The full variable domain, rest sourced from reference TRBV5-8 and TRBJ1-5, is EAGVTQSPTHLIKTRGQQATLRCSPISGHTSVYWYQQALGLGLQFLLWYDEGEERNRGNFPPRFSGRQFPNYSSELNVNALELEDSALYLCASSLMGYSNQPQHFGDGTRLSIL.

The gene calls are TRBV7-2 and TRBJ1-5, with D possibly being TRBD1 (5 bases). V dropped 5 bases and J dropped 3 bases, with 20 bases sitting between them. The CDR3 has 17 amino acids. Germline V gene data show CDR1 as SGHTA and CDR2 as FQGNSA. The CDR3 protein is CASSKRRDLSFNQPQHF. In nucleotides, the CDR3 is TGTGCCAGCAGCAAGCGAAGGGACTTGAGTTTCAATCAGCCCCAGCATTTT.

The rearrangement uses TRBV29-1 and TRBJ2-7, with 13 bases identical to TRBD2. The CDR3 runs to 13 residues. From germline, CDR1 is SQVTM and CDR2 ANQGSEA. J was trimmed by 6 bases and V by 6 bases; bases with no gene match: 5. The CDR3 sequence is CSVGTSGISEQYF. The CDR3 region has the DNA TGCAGCGTCGGGACTAGCGGGATTAGCGAGCAGTACTTC.

The CDR3 spells CASSLQGASYEQYF. The CDR3 DNA sequence: TGTGCCAGCAGTTTACAGGGGGCCTCCTACGAGCAGTACTTC. J is TRBJ2-7 and V is TRBV27, with TRBD1 identical over 8 bases. Germline V gives CDR1 MNHEY, CDR2 SMNVEV (reference sequence). The V segment lost 2 bases and the J segment 0 bases; nucleotides outside the gene matches: 0. This CDR3 is 14 amino acids long.

CDR3 protein: CASGLTGSSGNTIYF. The CDR3 nucleotides read TGTGCTAGTGGTTTGACAGGGTCATCAGGAAACACCATATATTTT. This chain uses TRBV12-5 with TRBJ1-3; tentatively, D is TRBD1 (6 bases). The CDR3 spans 15 residues. The V end was cut by 2 bases, the J end by 4 bases, with 12 bases between. Germline assignment: CDR1 LGHNT and CDR2 FRNRAP.

This chain joins TRBV6-1 and TRBJ1-2; 7 bases fit TRBD1. V shed 2 bases, J shed 2 bases, and the junction held 5 bases outside the gene matches. Per germline, CDR1 MNHNS and CDR2 SASEGT. The CDR3 has 15 amino acids. CDR3 in DNA: TGTGCCAGCAGTGAATCCGACAGGGTGAACTATGGCTACACCTTC. This codes for CASSESDRVNYGYTF.

The CDR3 DNA follows: TGTGCCAGCCACGAACGGTCAGGGATAAGGGGGGAGCTGTTTTTT. It specifies CASHERSGIRGELFF. The gene calls are TRBV7-9 and TRBJ2-2; the D gene is possibly TRBD1 (5 bases). Germline CDR1 reads SEHNR; CDR2 reads FQNEAQ (reference sequence). The CDR3 spans 15 residues. V shed 8 bases and J shed 8 bases, with 21 bases lying between them.

The chain joins TRBV7-9 to TRBJ2-5; no definite D call. The CDR3 sequence is 15 residues long. Germline-derived CDR1 and CDR2 are SEHNR and FQNEAQ (reference sequence). The V and J ends lost 2 bases and 4 bases respectively, with 14 bases between them. This chain's CDR3 is CASSLTSWGSETQYF. The CDR3 DNA reads as TGTGCCAGCAGCTTAACCTCATGGGGATCAGAGACCCAGTACTTC.

This clone was counted a single time. The chain has TRBV4-1 and TRBJ1-1; TRBD1 matches 10 bases. Germline V gene lookup returns CDR1 MGHRA and CDR2 YSYEKL. The CDR3 sequence is 18 residues long. The V and J ends lost 2 bases and 3 bases, in that order; junction bases with no gene match: 12. Written as DNA, the CDR3 is TGCGCCAGCAGCCAACCTTTTGGGACAGGGGTTGGGGACACTGAAGCTTTCTTT. It translates to CASSQPFGTGVGDTEAFF.

The chain carries TRBV4-1 and TRBJ2-7; possibly TRBD1 or TRBD2 for D (6 bases each). The CDR3 is 16 amino acids. Germline values: CDR1 MGHRA, CDR2 YSYEKL. Trimming pared 1 base from V and 3 bases from J, leaving 16 bases between. CDR3 protein: CASSQVSGEVLYEQYF. DNA of the CDR3: TGCGCCAGCAGCCAAGTCTCAGGGGAGGTACTCTACGAGCAGTACTTC.

This chain joins TRBV19 and TRBJ1-1, with 9 bases matching TRBD1. CDR1 is LNHDA and CDR2 is SQIVND in the germline V gene (reference sequence). The CDR3 totals 13 residues. The V and J ends lost 6 bases and 2 bases, in that order; junction bases with no gene match: 1. The CDR3 DNA sequence: TGTGCCAGTAGGGACAGGGGCAACACTGAAGCTTTCTTT. It translates to CASRDRGNTEAFF.

This clone has more than one count but fewer than ten. This CDR3 reads CASSGASEQYF. CDR3 in DNA: TGTGCCAGCAGTGGGGCTTCAGAGCAGTACTTC. This chain joins TRBV6-2 or TRBV6-3 and TRBJ2-7; D is perhaps TRBD1 (5 bases). V gave up 5 bases and J gave up 7 bases, with 9 bases separating them. CDR3 length: 11 amino acids. CDR1 is MNHEY and CDR2 is SVGEGT in the germline V gene.

The chain has TRBV11-3 and TRBJ1-1; no reliable D call. Germline V gives CDR1 SGHNT, CDR2 YENEEA. The CDR3 length is 13 residues. V was clipped by 4 bases and J by 3 bases, with 9 bases between them. The CDR3 DNA is TGTGCCAGCAGCTCACGGGTTGACACTGAAGCTTTCTTT. Protein sequence: CASSSRVDTEAFF. Full variable domain (rest looked up from reference TRBV11-3 and TRBJ1-1): EAGVVQSPRYKIIEKKQPVAFWCNPISGHNTLYWYLQNLGQGPELLIRYENEEAVDDSQLPKDRFSAERLKGVDSTLKIQPAELGDSAVYLCASSSRVDTEAFFGQGTRLTVV.

CDR3 loop: CASSQFSAGELFF. DNA for the CDR3: TGTGCCAGCAGCCAATTCTCGGCCGGGGAGCTGTTTTTT. This rearrangement joins TRBV3-1 (or the pseudogene TRBV3-2) to TRBJ2-2; no clear D. This CDR3 is built from 13 residues. Trimming took 2 bases from V and 6 from J, leaving 7 bases between them. The germline CDR1 and CDR2 sequences are LGHDT and YNNKEL (reference sequence).